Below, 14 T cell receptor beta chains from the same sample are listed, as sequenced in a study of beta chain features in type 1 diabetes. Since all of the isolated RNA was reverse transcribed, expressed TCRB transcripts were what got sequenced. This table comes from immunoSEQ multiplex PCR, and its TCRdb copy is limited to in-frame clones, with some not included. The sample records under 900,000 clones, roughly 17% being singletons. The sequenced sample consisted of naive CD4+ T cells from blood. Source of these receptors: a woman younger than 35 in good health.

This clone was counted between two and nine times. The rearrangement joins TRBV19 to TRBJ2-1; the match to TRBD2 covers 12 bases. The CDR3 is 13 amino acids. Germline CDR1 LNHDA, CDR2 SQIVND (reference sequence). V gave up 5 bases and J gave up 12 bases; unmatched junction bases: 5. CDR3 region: CASSEGLAGRQFF. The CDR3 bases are TGTGCCAGTAGTGAAGGACTAGCGGGACGGCAGTTCTTC.

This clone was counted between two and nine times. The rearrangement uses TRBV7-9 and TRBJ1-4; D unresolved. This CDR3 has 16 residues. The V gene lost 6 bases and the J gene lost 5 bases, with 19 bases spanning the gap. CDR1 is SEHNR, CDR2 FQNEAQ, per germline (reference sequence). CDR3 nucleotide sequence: TGTGCCAGCAGGGGAGGCGTAAGCCCCAGGAATGAAAAACTGTTTTTT. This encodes CASRGGVSPRNEKLFF.

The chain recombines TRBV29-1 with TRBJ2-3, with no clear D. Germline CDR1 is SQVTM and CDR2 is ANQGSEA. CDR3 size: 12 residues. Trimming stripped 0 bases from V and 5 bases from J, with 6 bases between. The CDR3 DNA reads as TGCAGCGTTGAAGATCATAGAGATACGCAGTATTTT. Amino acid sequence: CSVEDHRDTQYF.

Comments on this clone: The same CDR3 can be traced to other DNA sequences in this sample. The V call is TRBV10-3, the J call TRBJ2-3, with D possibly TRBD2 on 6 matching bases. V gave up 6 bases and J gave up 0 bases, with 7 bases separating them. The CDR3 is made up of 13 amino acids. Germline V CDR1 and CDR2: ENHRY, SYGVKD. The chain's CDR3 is CAIRSGSTDTQYF. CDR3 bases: TGTGCCATCAGGAGCGGGAGCACAGATACGCAGTATTTT.

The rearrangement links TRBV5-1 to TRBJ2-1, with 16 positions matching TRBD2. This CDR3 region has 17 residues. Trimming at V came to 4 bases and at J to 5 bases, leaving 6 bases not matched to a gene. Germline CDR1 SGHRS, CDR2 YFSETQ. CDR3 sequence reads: CASSTGLAGGPNNEQFF. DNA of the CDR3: TGCGCCAGCAGCACGGGACTAGCGGGAGGGCCCAACAATGAGCAGTTCTTC.

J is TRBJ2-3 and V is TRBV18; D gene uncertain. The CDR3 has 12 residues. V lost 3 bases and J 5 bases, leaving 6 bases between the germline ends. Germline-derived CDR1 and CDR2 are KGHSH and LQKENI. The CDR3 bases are TGTGCCAGCTCACCTAGGCAAGATACGCAGTATTTT. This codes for CASSPRQDTQYF.

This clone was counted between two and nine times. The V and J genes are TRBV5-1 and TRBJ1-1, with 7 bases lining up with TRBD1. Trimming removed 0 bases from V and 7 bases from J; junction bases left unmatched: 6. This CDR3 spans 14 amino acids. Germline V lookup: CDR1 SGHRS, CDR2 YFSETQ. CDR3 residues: CASSLVPGGVEAFF. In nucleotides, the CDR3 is TGCGCCAGCAGCTTGGTCCCAGGGGGGGTTGAAGCTTTCTTT. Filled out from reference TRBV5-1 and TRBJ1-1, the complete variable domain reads KAGVTQTPRYLIKTRGQQVTLSCSPISGHRSVSWYQQTPGQGLQFLFEYFSETQRNKGNFPGRFSGRQFSNSRSEMNVSTLELGDSALYLCASSLVPGGVEAFFGQGTRLTVV.

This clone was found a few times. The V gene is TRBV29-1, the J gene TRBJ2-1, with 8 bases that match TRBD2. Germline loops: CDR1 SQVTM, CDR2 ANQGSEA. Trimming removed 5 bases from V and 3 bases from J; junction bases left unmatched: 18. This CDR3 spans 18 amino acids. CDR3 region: CSVSLFGLAELSYNEQFF. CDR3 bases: TGCAGCGTTTCCCTCTTTGGACTAGCCGAATTAAGCTACAATGAGCAGTTCTTC.

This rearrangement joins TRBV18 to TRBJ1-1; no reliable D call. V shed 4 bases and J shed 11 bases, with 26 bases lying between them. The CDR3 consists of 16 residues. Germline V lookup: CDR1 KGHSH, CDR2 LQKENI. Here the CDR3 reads CASSLPGAANISPAFF. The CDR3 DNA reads TGTGCCAGCTCACTTCCAGGTGCAGCCAACATTTCACCGGCTTTCTTT.

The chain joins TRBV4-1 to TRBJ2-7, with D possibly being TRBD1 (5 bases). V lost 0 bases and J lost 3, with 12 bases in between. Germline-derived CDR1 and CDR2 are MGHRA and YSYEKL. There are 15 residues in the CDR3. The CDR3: CASSQDPRQSYEQYF. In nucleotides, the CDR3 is TGCGCCAGCAGCCAAGACCCGAGACAGAGCTACGAGCAGTACTTC.

This chain's CDR3 is CASSLLSGGNTEAFF. The CDR3, as DNA: TGCGCCAGCAGCTTGCTCTCCGGAGGGAACACTGAAGCTTTCTTT. This rearrangement joins TRBV5-1 to TRBJ1-1; D not certain. The germline V gene encodes CDR1 SGHRS and CDR2 YFSETQ. This CDR3 contains 15 residues. The V gene lost 1 base and the J gene lost 1 base, with 11 bases spanning the gap.

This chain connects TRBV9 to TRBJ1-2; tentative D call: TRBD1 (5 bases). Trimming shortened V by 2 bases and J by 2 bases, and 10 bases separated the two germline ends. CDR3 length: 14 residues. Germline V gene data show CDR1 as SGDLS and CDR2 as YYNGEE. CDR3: CASSVDRDNYGYTF. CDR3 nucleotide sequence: TGTGCCAGCAGCGTGGACCGGGACAACTATGGCTACACCTTC.

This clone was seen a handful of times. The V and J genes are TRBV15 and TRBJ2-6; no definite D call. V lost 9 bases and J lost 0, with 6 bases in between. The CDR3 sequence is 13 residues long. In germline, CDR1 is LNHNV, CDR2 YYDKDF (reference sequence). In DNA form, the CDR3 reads TGTGCCACGTCCGTCTCTGGGGCCAACGTCCTGACTTTC. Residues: CATSVSGANVLTF.

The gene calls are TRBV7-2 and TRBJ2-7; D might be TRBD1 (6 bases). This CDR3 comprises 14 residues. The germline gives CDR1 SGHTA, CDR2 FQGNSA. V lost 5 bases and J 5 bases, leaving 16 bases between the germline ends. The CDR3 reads CASSPRDIRHEQYF. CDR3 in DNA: TGTGCCAGCAGCCCCCGGGACATCCGGCACGAGCAGTACTTC.